The 19 T cell receptor beta chains presented below share a single source sample, sequenced in a study of beta chain features in type 1 diabetes. As every portion of the isolated RNA was reverse transcribed, the sequencing read expressed TCRB transcripts. Using immunoSEQ multiplex PCR, the repertoire was profiled, and TCRdb retains in-frame clones only, with some absent. The table has about 450,000 clones, about an eighth seen once. The sequencing input was naive CD4+ T cells from blood. Every receptor here comes from a woman under 30 in good health.

This clone was seen repeatedly, ten times or more. The chain links TRBV14 to TRBJ2-5, with 9 bases lining up with TRBD1. The junction had 4 bases not matched to a gene; V was cut back by 2 bases and J by 9 bases. This CDR3 region has 13 residues. Germline V gene sequence: CDR1 SGHDN, CDR2 FVKESK. This chain's CDR3 is CASSQRGTGPQYF. The CDR3 region has the DNA TGTGCCAGCAGCCAACGGGGGACAGGGCCCCAGTACTTC.

The chain links TRBV15 to TRBJ1-5, with 8 bases lining up with TRBD1. The V and J ends lost 4 bases and 0 bases, in that order; junction bases with no gene match: 8. CDR3 length equals 17 residues. Germline assignment: CDR1 LNHNV and CDR2 YYDKDF (reference sequence). The CDR3 region has the DNA TGTGCCACCAGCACCGGACAGGGAATCTATAGCAATCAGCCCCAGCATTTT. This translates into CATSTGQGIYSNQPQHF.

This clone showed up just a few times. The genes are TRBV6-1 and TRBJ2-1, with no clear D. Trimming shortened V by 6 bases and J by 7 bases, and 16 bases separated the two germline ends. The CDR3 runs 14 residues. Germline V CDR1 and CDR2: MNHNS, SASEGT. In nucleotides, the CDR3 is TGTGCCAGCAGGGCTGGAACCGTCTATAATGAGCAGTTCTTC. Protein: CASRAGTVYNEQFF.

This chain connects TRBV9 to TRBJ1-2; 7 nucleotides align to TRBD1. J gave up 2 bases and V 4 bases, and 2 bases lay outside the gene matches. The length of the CDR3 is 13 residues. Germline values: CDR1 SGDLS, CDR2 YYNGEE. CDR3 nucleotide sequence: TGTGCCAGCAGCTCACAGGGGAACTATGGCTACACCTTC. Protein sequence: CASSSQGNYGYTF.

This chain uses TRBV30 with TRBJ1-1; D is unresolved. The CDR3 extends over 14 amino acids. V was cut by 2 bases and J by 5 bases, with 15 bases left in between. The germline V gene encodes CDR1 GTSNPN and CDR2 SVGIG (reference sequence). CDR3 residues: CAWSKADILTEAFF. The CDR3 DNA follows: TGTGCCTGGAGTAAGGCAGATATACTTACTGAAGCTTTCTTT.

This chain uses TRBV9 with TRBJ2-3; 8 bases agree with TRBD2. In germline, CDR1 is SGDLS, CDR2 YYNGEE. The CDR3 contains 17 residues. After removal of 0 bases from V and 2 bases from J, the junction contained 8 bases not matched to a gene. The DNA of the CDR3 is TGTGCCAGCAGCGTAGGCCTGTCGGGGGGGTCCACAGATACGCAGTATTTT. Residues: CASSVGLSGGSTDTQYF.

About this clone: This sample includes further DNA sequences coding for the same CDR3. The chain joins TRBV7-9 to TRBJ2-6; D call uncertain. CDR1 and CDR2 (germline): SEHNR, FQNEAQ (reference sequence). This CDR3 contains 15 residues. The V end lost 2 bases, the J end lost 1 base, and 6 bases lay between the germline ends. The CDR3: CASSLRVSGANVLTF. The DNA for the CDR3 is TGTGCCAGCAGCTTACGCGTTTCTGGGGCCAACGTCCTGACTTTC.

The chain employs TRBV6-5 and TRBJ1-1, with D possibly being TRBD1 (5 bases). V lost 7 bases to trimming and J lost 5 bases, with 14 bases between them. Looked up from germline, CDR1 is MNHEY and CDR2 is SVGAGI. The CDR3 has 13 amino acids. The CDR3 protein is CASKRGLRTEAFF. The CDR3 coding sequence is TGTGCCAGCAAACGGGGCCTCAGGACTGAAGCTTTCTTT.

This clone was counted only a few times. The chain uses TRBV9 and TRBJ1-6; weak D call: TRBD1 (5 bases). Germline assignment: CDR1 SGDLS and CDR2 YYNGEE. Trimming cost V 1 base and J 7 bases, with 9 bases left between them. This CDR3 region has 14 residues. The CDR3 protein is CASSVLQENSPLHF. The DNA for the CDR3 is TGTGCCAGCAGCGTATTACAGGAGAATTCACCCCTCCACTTT. The variable domain in full, with the rest retrieved from reference TRBV9 and TRBJ1-6, is DSGVTQTPKHLITATGQRVTLRCSPRSGDLSVYWYQQSLDQGLQFLIQYYNGEERAKGNILERFSAQQFPDLHSELNLSSLELGDSALYFCASSVLQENSPLHFGNGTRLTVT.

This clone occurred a few times. V gene TRBV18 combines with J gene TRBJ2-1; 10 nucleotides align to TRBD2. Trimming removed 1 base from V and 8 bases from J; junction bases left unmatched: 11. Germline V gives CDR1 KGHSH, CDR2 LQKENI. This CDR3 comprises 17 residues. The CDR3 coding sequence is TGTGCCAGCTCACCACTGCTAGCGGGAGCATCTACCGATGAGCAGTTCTTC. This sequence encodes CASSPLLAGASTDEQFF.

This clone came up a few times. The chain links TRBV7-8 to TRBJ2-3; D possibly matches TRBD1 or TRBD2 (5 bases each). This CDR3 has 15 amino acids. Germline V gene lookup returns CDR1 SGHVS and CDR2 FQNEAQ. V lost 5 bases and J lost 0, with 12 bases in between. The CDR3 region is CASSVNWGSTDTQYF. CDR3 DNA sequence: TGTGCCAGCAGCGTAAACTGGGGGAGCACAGATACGCAGTATTTT.

This clone was recorded many times. The rearrangement uses TRBV14 and TRBJ1-4, with D perhaps matching TRBD1 (6 bases). The germline CDR1 and CDR2 sequences are SGHDN and FVKESK. The CDR3 length is 13 residues. Trimming took 0 bases from V and 10 from J, leaving 9 bases between them. CDR3 nucleotide sequence: TGTGCCAGCAGCCAAGAGTTCAGGGGAAAACTGTTTTTT. This gives the protein CASSQEFRGKLFF.

This sequence joins TRBV5-8 and TRBJ2-6; D might be TRBD1 (5 bases). Germline assignment: CDR1 SGHTS and CDR2 YDEGEE. V lost 2 bases to trimming and J lost 1 base, with 16 bases between them. This CDR3 is 18 amino acids long. The DNA for the CDR3 is TGTGCCAGCAGCTTAGGACAACCCTTCACGTCTGGGGCCAACGTCCTGACTTTC. Translating it yields CASSLGQPFTSGANVLTF.

This clone was picked up many times. The gene calls are TRBV28 and TRBJ2-4; TRBD1 or TRBD2 may be the D gene (5 bases each). CDR1 is MDHEN, CDR2 SYDVKM, per germline. Trimming took off 5 bases at V and 6 bases at J, with 5 bases between the two ends. CDR3 length: 11 amino acids. CDR3 residues: CASSGTNIQYF. CDR3 sequence (DNA): TGTGCCAGCAGTGGGACAAACATTCAGTACTTC.

This clone was observed a few times. The chain couples TRBV29-1 to TRBJ2-3; no clear D gene. V was shortened by 0 bases and J by 4 bases, with 14 bases between the two germline ends. The CDR3 has 15 amino acids. CDR1 and CDR2 from the germline V gene are SQVTM and ANQGSEA. This chain's CDR3 is CSVEDPRNRADTQYF. The CDR3, as DNA: TGCAGCGTTGAAGATCCAAGGAATCGCGCAGATACGCAGTATTTT.

This clone was observed at least ten times. The chain recombines TRBV29-1 with TRBJ1-2; perhaps TRBD1 as D (6 bases). CDR1 is SQVTM and CDR2 is ANQGSEA in the germline V gene. Trimming took 4 bases from V and 7 from J, leaving 13 bases between them. This CDR3 has 12 residues. The CDR3 bases are TGCAGCGTTGTTAACAGGGAAAGTGGCTACACCTTC. Encoded protein: CSVVNRESGYTF.

The chain joins TRBV29-1 to TRBJ1-1; TRBD1 matches at 7 bases. The CDR3 totals 14 residues. The germline V gene has CDR1 SQVTM and CDR2 ANQGSEA. Trimming at V came to 4 bases and at J to 2 bases, leaving 7 bases not matched to a gene. The CDR3 bases are TGCAGCGTTGGGAGGGGACAGTATAACACTGAAGCTTTCTTT. Protein sequence: CSVGRGQYNTEAFF.

This rearrangement joins TRBV27 to TRBJ1-2; no firm D call. CDR1 and CDR2 from the germline V gene are MNHEY and SMNVEV (reference sequence). This CDR3 is 15 amino acids long. Trimming took off 1 base at V and 7 bases at J, with 16 bases between the two ends. CDR3 bases: TGTGCCAGCAGTTTATGGGCAGGTTCAGTGGGTGGCTACACCTTC. Its translation: CASSLWAGSVGGYTF.

There are a few counts of this clone. The genes are TRBV28 and TRBJ2-3, with TRBD1 as a possible D gene (6 bases). V was clipped by 3 bases and J by 0 bases, with 10 bases between them. The CDR3 consists of 15 residues. CDR1 is MDHEN and CDR2 is SYDVKM in the germline V gene. The CDR3 loop is CASSFRGFSTDTQYF. CDR3 DNA sequence: TGTGCCAGCAGTTTTAGGGGGTTTAGCACAGATACGCAGTATTTT.